This T cell receptor (beta chain) was documented in a study of blood T cell repertoires in COVID-19. This clone was detected a few times. The method was immunoSEQ multiplex PCR; TCRdb's version includes in-frame clones alone and lacks a portion of them. The sample holds under 350,000 clones, just under 90% seen once. The CDR3 consists of 12 residues. From germline, CDR1 is LNHDA and CDR2 SQIVND (reference sequence). The V end was cut by 1 base, the J end by 10 bases, with 8 bases between. The sequence was obtained from a woman between 25 and 40 years old with COVID-19, enrolled during active disease. Sequencing was carried out using peripheral blood. This chain links TRBV19 with TRBJ1-5, with unresolved D. CDR3 residues: CASSIGPVPQHF. The CDR3 nucleotides are TGTGCCAGTAGTATAGGTCCCGTACCCCAGCATTTT.